The TCR beta chain described here comes from a study of beta chain features in type 1 diabetes. Study outcomes and limitations: A moderate, significant TCRB CDR3 shortening appeared in type 1 diabetes across four CD4+ subsets. Diminished insertions and augmented deletions at VDJ junctions characterized type 1 diabetes patients. The study found that naive, central memory and Treg TCRB repertoires appeared more similar in patients than in healthy donors.

As every portion of the isolated RNA was reverse transcribed, the sequencing read expressed TCRB transcripts. TCRdb's table, derived via immunoSEQ multiplex PCR, lists solely in-frame clones and lacks some. This table has about 170,000 clones, about 7.8% appearing once. This clone has only a few counts. Its antigen is unknown. Sequenced input: central memory CD4+ T cells from blood. This sequence originates from a woman aged 40-49 years with type 1 diabetes.

The CDR3: CASSSDRGGETQYF. CDR3 in DNA: TGTGCCAGCAGCTCCGACAGGGGAGGAGAGACCCAGTACTTC. The chain combines TRBV5-6 with TRBJ2-5; 8 bases fit TRBD1. Germline lookup yields CDR1 SGHDT and CDR2 YYEEEE. V lost 3 bases, J lost 4 bases, and 5 bases stayed unmatched. This CDR3 is 14 amino acids long.